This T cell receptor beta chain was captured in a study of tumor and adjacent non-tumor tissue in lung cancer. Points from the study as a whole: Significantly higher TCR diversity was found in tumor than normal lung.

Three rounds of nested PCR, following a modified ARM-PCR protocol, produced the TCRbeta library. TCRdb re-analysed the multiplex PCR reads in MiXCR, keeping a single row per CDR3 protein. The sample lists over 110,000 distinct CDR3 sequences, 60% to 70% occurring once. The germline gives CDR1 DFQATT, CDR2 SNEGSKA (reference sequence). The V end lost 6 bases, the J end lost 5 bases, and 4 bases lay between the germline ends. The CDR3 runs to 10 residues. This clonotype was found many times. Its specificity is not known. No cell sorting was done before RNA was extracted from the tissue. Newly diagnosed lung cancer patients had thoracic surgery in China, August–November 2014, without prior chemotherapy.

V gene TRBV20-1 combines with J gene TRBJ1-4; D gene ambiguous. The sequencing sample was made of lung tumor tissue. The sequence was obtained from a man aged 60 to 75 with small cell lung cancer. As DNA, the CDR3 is TGCAGTGCAGAGAATGAAAAACTGTTTTTT. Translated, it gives CSAENEKLFF.